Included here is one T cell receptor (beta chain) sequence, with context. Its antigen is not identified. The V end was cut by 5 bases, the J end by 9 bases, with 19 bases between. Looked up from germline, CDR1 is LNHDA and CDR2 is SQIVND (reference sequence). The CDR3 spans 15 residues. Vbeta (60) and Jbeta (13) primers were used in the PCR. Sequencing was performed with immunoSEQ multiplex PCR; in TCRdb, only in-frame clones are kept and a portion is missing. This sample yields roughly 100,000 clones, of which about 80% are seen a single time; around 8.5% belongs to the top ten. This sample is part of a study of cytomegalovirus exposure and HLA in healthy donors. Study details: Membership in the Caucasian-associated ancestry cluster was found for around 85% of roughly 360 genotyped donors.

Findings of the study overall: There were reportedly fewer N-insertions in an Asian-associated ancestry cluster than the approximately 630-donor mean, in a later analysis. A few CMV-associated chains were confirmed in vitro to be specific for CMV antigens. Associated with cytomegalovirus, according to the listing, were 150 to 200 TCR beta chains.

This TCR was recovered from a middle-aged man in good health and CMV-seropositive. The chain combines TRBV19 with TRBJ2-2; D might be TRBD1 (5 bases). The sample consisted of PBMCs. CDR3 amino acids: CASSLRGFPDRELFF. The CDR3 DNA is TGTGCCAGTAGTCTTAGGGGCTTCCCCGACCGGGAGCTGTTTTTT.